This TCR beta chain was sequenced during a study of T cell repertoires in cytomegalovirus infection. Looking at the study overall: It was the public TCR beta signatures that indicated both CMV infection and matching HLA type.

This CDR3 is built from 14 residues. In germline, CDR1 is LNHDA, CDR2 SQIVND (reference sequence). Losses at the gene ends were 6 bases for V and 7 bases for J; bases not matched to a gene: 7. Many counts were recorded for this clonotype. Its antigen remains unidentified. One entry per CDR3 protein results from TCRdb running MiXCR on the reads. Of some 110,000 distinct CDR3 sequences in the sample, about a tenth were seen once. The chain is built from TRBV19 and TRBJ2-2; 8 nucleotides agree with TRBD1. This receptor was identified in a human donor in good health (CMV status not recorded). Some clones in this sample may be carry-over from other donors' samples. The sample taken for sequencing was PBMCs, sequenced either directly or after in vitro stimulation (not recorded which). The DNA for the CDR3 is TGTGCCAGTAGACACAGGGGGGCGATCGGGGAGCTGTTTTTT. Translated, it gives CASRHRGAIGELFF.